This T cell receptor (beta chain) is from a study of OX40 agonist ivuxolimab in advanced cancers. In germline, CDR1 is MNHEY, CDR2 SVGAGI. The CDR3 extends over 12 amino acids. Trimming removed 8 bases at V and 6 bases at J, with 13 bases between. People who had autoimmune disease history or systemic immunosuppression were excluded. General study findings and limits: At 0.1 to 3.0 mg/kg and by week 6, CD4+ and CD8+ T cells in the blood had expanded clonally. Determination of antigen specificity was not performed for the expanded peripheral T cells.

TCRdb keeps only in-frame clones here, not all; method: immunoSEQ multiplex PCR. The data show nearly 80,000 clones, roughly 86% seen once. Note on this clone: The antigen remains unidentified.

The material sequenced was CD4+ or CD8+ T cells sorted from blood, taken in a trial of the OX40 agonist ivuxolimab. The chain links TRBV6-5 to TRBJ1-2; TRBD1 might be the D (5 bases). The source is an adult with an advanced solid tumor such as melanoma, head and neck, liver or kidney cancer. The CDR3 coding sequence is TGTGCCAGCGGGAGGGGCCTGGATGGCTACACCTTC. Translated, it gives CASGRGLDGYTF.